The 3 T cell receptor beta chains listed next were all sequenced from one sample in a study of T-cell reconstitution after alpha-beta-depleted transplantation in children (dated by TCRdb to 2016 to 2017). Explained via the paper, the treatment or condition label denotes: allogeneic hematopoietic cell transplantation with graft depleted of TCRalphabeta T cells and CD19 B cells. The library was prepared using PCR. Instrument on record: Illumina HiSeq 2500. To normalize quantification of the TCRbeta repertoire, the TCR libraries were built with molecular barcoding that relied on unique molecular identifiers. TCRdb trimmed public reads at Q25 via fastp, called clones via MiXCR and kept in-frame beta chains. All rows with the same CDR3 protein become a single entry with the most common DNA and genes. The sample table lists about 980,000 distinct CDR3 sequences, roughly 29% of them with a count of one. Approximately 30% of the sample comes from the top ten.

The specimen comprised PBMCs, mostly from graft donor cells, sampled 360 days after TCRalphabeta/CD19-depleted stem cell transplant. Receptor source: a boy younger than two who had a stem cell transplant for SCID, so the T cells may come from the graft donor.

The chain recombines TRBV12-3 or TRBV12-4 with TRBJ2-2; D unresolved. The length of the CDR3 is 15 residues. Between the trimmed V and J ends, which lost 8 bases and 5 bases, there was a span of 18 bases. CDR3 in amino acids: CASQRAFSPTGELFF. The CDR3 nucleotides read TGTGCCAGCCAACGCGCCTTTTCGCCGACCGGGGAGCTGTTTTTT.

This sequence joins TRBV28 and TRBJ1-3; D may be TRBD1 (6 bases). The CDR3 is made up of 15 amino acids. Trimming removed 5 bases from V and 0 bases from J, with 11 bases in between. Germline CDR1 is MDHEN and CDR2 is SYDVKM. CDR3 DNA sequence: TGTGCCAGCAGTACCCTCAGGGGCTCTGGAAACACCATATATTTT. Translation gives CASSTLRGSGNTIYF.

The V gene is TRBV5-1, the J gene TRBJ1-1; the match to TRBD1 covers 9 bases. Germline assignment: CDR1 SGHRS and CDR2 YFSETQ. V shed 4 bases, J shed 1 base, and the junction held 5 bases outside the gene matches. The CDR3 is made up of 15 amino acids. The CDR3 sequence is CASSAGTGPNTEAFF. CDR3 coding DNA: TGCGCCAGCAGCGCCGGGACAGGGCCGAACACTGAAGCTTTCTTT.